Following are 4 T cell receptor beta chains from one sample sequenced in a study of T cells in women clearing cervical HPV infection. Profiled with immunoSEQ multiplex PCR; TCRdb holds only in-frame clones, not every one. This repertoire includes 30,000 to 40,000 clones. Sequencing was carried out using blood buffy coat. Every receptor here comes from a woman aged 18-69 years with a cervical HPV16 infection that either progressed to CIN3+ or cleared (not recorded which).

To note about this clone: The junction departs from germline at one end; a sequencing error may be responsible. The CDR3 end is not reached by the read, which stops 3 residues before it; the germline J gene fills it in. The chain carries TRBV5-6 and TRBJ1-2, with 7 bases aligning to TRBD1. Looked up from germline, CDR1 is SGHDT and CDR2 is YYEEEE. The CDR3 sequence is 15 residues long. The chain's CDR3 is CANSPRVGGLKGYTF. The sequenced CDR3 bases are TGTGCCAACAGCCCCAGGGTAGGGGGCCTCAAAGGC.

For this clone: The junction does not match germline at one end; this may be a read error. The CDR3 reads CASSLSKDTEAFF. CDR3 DNA (partial): TGCGCCAGCAGCCTCTCCAAGGACACTGAA. This rearrangement joins TRBV4-2 to TRBJ1-1; D is ambiguous. The observed sequence ends 3 residues before the CDR3 terminus, with the missing tail filled in from the germline J gene. CDR1 LGHNA and CDR2 YNFKEQ come from the germline V gene. The CDR3 loop spans 13 amino acids.

As concerns this clone: The read ends 3 residues before the CDR3 terminus; that terminus is restored from the germline J gene. The chain joins TRBV20-1 to TRBJ2-7; 8 bases match TRBD1. The CDR3 consists of 15 residues. CDR1 and CDR2 from the germline V gene are DFQATT and SNEGSKA (reference sequence). V trimming: 3 bases; J trimming: 3 bases; junction bases outside the gene matches: 10. CDR3 DNA, as far as it was read: TGCAGTGCTAGGTCCCTGGACAGGGAAGACTACGAG. Its protein product is CSARSLDREDYE. The whole CDR3 protein reads CSARSLDREDYEQYF.

The sequenced CDR3 bases are TGTGCCAGCATAGGTAGCGGGGGGGCTCACTACGAC. It translates to CASIGSGGAHYD. The full-length CDR3 reads as CASIGSGGAHYDYTF. The V and J genes are TRBV2 and TRBJ1-2; the D gene is possibly TRBD1 (6 bases). Read sequence stops 3 residues before the CDR3 end, and the germline J gene provides the missing end. Looked up from germline, CDR1 is SNHLY and CDR2 is FYNNEI. This CDR3 region has 15 residues.